These 5 T cell receptor beta chains came from one sample sequenced in a study of cytomegalovirus exposure and HLA in healthy donors. The PCR was carried out with 60 Vbeta primers and 13 Jbeta primers. The method was immunoSEQ multiplex PCR; TCRdb's version includes in-frame clones alone and lacks a portion of them. The sample lists about 120,000 clones, roughly 9% occurring once. Material: PBMCs. These receptor sequences come from a woman in her thirties or forties in good health and CMV-seropositive.

This clone was recorded a few times. The chain recombines TRBV5-6 with TRBJ2-7, with D possibly being TRBD2 (6 bases). Deletions cut 3 bases from V and 0 bases from J, with 13 bases between. The germline V gene encodes CDR1 SGHDT and CDR2 YYEEEE. The length of the CDR3 is 15 residues. The CDR3 here is CASSSPPGLSYEQYF. CDR3 nucleotide sequence: TGTGCCAGCAGCTCGCCCCCGGGACTCTCCTACGAGCAGTACTTC. Combining the CDR3 with reference TRBV5-6 and TRBJ2-7 gives the whole variable domain DAGVTQSPTHLIKTRGQQVTLRCSPKSGHDTVSWYQQALGQGPQFIFQYYEEEERQRGNFPDRFSGHQFPNYSSELNVNALLLGDSALYLCASSSPPGLSYEQYFGPGTRLTVT.

In its sample, this clone was seen a few times. The chain couples TRBV5-8 to TRBJ2-2; D is perhaps TRBD1 (5 bases). CDR1 and CDR2 (germline): SGHTS, YDEGEE. The V end was cut by 3 bases, the J end by 0 bases, with 12 bases between. The CDR3 is made up of 16 amino acids. The CDR3 region has the DNA TGTGCCAGCAGCTCGTGGGGCCTCGCGAACACCGGGGAGCTGTTTTTT. Translation gives CASSSWGLANTGELFF.

This clone was counted a few times. This chain uses TRBV4-2 with TRBJ1-5; D is possibly TRBD1 (6 bases). V gave up 4 bases and J gave up 5 bases, with 21 bases separating them. Germline assignment: CDR1 LGHNA and CDR2 YNFKEQ. This CDR3 contains 17 residues. The CDR3, as DNA: TGTGCCAGCAGCCCCTCATTCACAGGGTTCCAGGATCAGCCCCAGCATTTT. It specifies CASSPSFTGFQDQPQHF.

V is TRBV7-6 and J is TRBJ2-7, with 9 positions matching TRBD1. The CDR3 contains 14 residues. V gave up 5 bases and J gave up 5 bases; unmatched junction bases: 7. Germline CDR1 is SGHVS and CDR2 is FNYEAQ. The CDR3 region has the DNA TGTGCCAGCAGCGTGCGGACAGGGGTGGACGAGCAGTACTTC. Amino acid sequence: CASSVRTGVDEQYF.

This clone has a handful of counts. The chain couples TRBV4-1 to TRBJ2-7; D is perhaps TRBD1 (6 bases). CDR3 size: 14 residues. Trimming took 3 bases from V and 3 from J, leaving 12 bases between them. In germline, CDR1 is MGHRA, CDR2 YSYEKL. Here the CDR3 reads CASSHTQGVYEQYF. The CDR3 coding sequence is TGCGCCAGCAGCCACACACAGGGTGTCTACGAGCAGTACTTC.